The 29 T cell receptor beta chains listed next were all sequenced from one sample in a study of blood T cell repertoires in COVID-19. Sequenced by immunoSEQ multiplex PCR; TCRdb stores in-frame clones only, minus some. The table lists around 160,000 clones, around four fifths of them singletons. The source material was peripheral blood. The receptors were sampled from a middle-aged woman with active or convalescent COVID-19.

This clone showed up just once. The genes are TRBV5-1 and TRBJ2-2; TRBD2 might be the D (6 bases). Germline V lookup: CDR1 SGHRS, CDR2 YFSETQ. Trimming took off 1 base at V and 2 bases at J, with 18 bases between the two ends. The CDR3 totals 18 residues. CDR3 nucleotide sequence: TGCGCCAGCAGCTTGCGGGTCGGGGGAATAAGTAACACCGGGGAGCTGTTTTTT. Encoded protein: CASSLRVGGISNTGELFF.

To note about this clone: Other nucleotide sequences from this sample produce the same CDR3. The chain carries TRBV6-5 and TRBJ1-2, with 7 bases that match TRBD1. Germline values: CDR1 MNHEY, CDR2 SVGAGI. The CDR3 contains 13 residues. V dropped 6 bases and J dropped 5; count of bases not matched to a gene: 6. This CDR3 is CASRTGVGYGYTF. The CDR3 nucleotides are TGTGCCAGCAGAACAGGGGTGGGTTATGGCTACACCTTC.

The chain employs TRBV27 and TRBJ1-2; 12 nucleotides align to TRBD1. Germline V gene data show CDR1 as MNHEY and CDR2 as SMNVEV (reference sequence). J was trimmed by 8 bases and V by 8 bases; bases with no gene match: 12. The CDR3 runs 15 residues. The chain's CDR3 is CASRKPGQGAGGYTF. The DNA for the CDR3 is TGTGCCAGCCGGAAACCGGGACAGGGGGCCGGAGGCTACACCTTC.

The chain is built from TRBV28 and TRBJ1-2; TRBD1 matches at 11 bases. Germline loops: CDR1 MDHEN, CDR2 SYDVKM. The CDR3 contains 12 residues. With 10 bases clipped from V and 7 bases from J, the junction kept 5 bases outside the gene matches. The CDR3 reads CATRTGGSGYTF. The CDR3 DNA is TGTGCCACCCGGACAGGGGGCTCTGGCTACACCTTC.

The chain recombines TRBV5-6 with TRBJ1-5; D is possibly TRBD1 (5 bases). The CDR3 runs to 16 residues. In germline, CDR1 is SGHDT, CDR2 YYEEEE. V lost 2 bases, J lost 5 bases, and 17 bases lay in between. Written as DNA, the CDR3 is TGTGCCAGCAGCTTTGATTCAGCAGGGCCCGATCAGCCCCAGCATTTT. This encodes CASSFDSAGPDQPQHF.

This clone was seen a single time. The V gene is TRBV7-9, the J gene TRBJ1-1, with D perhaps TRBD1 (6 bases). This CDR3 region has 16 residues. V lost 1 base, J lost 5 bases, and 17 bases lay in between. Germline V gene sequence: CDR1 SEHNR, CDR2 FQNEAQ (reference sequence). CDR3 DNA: TGTGCCAGCAGCTTAGGGCTGGGGGCAAGAGGTACTGAAGCTTTCTTT. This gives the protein CASSLGLGARGTEAFF.

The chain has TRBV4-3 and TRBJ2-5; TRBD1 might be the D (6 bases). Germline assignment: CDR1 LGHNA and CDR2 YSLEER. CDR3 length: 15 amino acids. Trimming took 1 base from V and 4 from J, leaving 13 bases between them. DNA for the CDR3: TGCGCCAGCAGCCAAGCATTCTACAGGGCAGAGACCCAGTACTTC. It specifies CASSQAFYRAETQYF.

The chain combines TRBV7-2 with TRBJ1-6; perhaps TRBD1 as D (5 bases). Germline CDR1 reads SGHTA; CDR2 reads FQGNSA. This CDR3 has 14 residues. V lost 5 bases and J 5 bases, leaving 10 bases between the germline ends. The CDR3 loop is CASSRTRDNSPLHF. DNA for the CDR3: TGTGCCAGCAGCCGGACACGTGATAATTCACCCCTCCACTTT.

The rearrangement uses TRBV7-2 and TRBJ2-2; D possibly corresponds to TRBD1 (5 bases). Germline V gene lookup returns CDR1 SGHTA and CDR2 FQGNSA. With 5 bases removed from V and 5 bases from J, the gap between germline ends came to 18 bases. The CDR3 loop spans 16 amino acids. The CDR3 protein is CASSPSTGRITGELFF. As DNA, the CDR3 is TGTGCCAGCAGCCCCTCAACAGGCAGGATTACCGGGGAGCTGTTTTTT.

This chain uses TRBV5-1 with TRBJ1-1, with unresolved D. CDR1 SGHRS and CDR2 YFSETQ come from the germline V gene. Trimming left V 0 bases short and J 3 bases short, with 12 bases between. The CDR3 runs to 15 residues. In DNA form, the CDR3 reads TGCGCCAGCAGCTTGGCCTACGACTTCTACACTGAAGCTTTCTTT. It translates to CASSLAYDFYTEAFF.

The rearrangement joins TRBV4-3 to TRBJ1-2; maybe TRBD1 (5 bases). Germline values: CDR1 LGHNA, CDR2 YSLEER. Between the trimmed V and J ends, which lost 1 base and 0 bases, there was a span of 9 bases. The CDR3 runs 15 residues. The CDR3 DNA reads TGCGCCAGCAGCCAAGGGGGGGATGCTAACTATGGCTACACCTTC. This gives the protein CASSQGGDANYGYTF.

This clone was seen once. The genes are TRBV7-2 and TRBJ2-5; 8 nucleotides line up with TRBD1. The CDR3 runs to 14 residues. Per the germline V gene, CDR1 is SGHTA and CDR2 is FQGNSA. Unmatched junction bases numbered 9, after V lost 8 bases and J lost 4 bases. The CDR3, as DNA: TGTGCCAGCTCCGGGACAGGACGGCGAGAGACCCAGTACTTC. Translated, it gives CASSGTGRRETQYF.

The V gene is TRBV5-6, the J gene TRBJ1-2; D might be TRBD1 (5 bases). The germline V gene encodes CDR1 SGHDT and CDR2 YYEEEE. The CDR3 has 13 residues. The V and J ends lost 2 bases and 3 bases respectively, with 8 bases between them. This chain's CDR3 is CASSFDSDYGYTF. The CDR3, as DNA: TGTGCCAGCAGCTTCGACAGCGACTATGGCTACACCTTC.

The CDR3 DNA sequence: TGTGCCAGCAGCCAAGATAGCCCGGAGGCCAAAAACATTCAGTACTTC. As protein: CASSQDSPEAKNIQYF. V usage is TRBV4-2 and J usage is TRBJ2-4; D remains ambiguous. This CDR3 contains 16 residues. The germline V gene has CDR1 LGHNA and CDR2 YNFKEQ. The V end was cut by 0 bases, the J end by 1 base, with 10 bases between.

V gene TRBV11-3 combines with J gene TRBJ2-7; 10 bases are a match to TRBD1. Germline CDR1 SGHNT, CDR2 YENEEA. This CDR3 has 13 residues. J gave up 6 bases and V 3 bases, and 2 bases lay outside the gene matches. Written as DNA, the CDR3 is TGTGCCAGCAGCTTCGGACAGGGGGGCGAGCAGTACTTC. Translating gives CASSFGQGGEQYF.

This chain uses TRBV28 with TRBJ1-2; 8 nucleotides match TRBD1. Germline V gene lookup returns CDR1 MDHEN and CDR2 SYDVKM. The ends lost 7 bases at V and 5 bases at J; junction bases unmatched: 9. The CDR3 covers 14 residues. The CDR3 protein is CASKNQGQGYGYTF. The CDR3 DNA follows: TGTGCCAGCAAGAATCAAGGACAGGGATATGGCTACACCTTC.

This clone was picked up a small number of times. The CDR3 DNA reads as TGTGCCAGCAGTTCTCTGGGGAGGGGTCGGAACACTGAAGCTTTCTTT. It encodes CASSSLGRGRNTEAFF. The chain carries TRBV28 and TRBJ1-1; tentative D call: TRBD1 (5 bases). CDR1 is MDHEN, CDR2 SYDVKM, per germline. Between the trimmed V and J ends, which lost 4 bases and 1 base, there was a span of 16 bases. The CDR3 length is 16 residues.

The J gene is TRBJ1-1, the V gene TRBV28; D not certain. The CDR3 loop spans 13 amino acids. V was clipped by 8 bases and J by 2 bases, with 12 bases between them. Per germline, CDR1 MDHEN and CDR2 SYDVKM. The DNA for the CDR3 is TGTGCCAGCCGCGGGATTTTCAACACTGAAGCTTTCTTT. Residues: CASRGIFNTEAFF.

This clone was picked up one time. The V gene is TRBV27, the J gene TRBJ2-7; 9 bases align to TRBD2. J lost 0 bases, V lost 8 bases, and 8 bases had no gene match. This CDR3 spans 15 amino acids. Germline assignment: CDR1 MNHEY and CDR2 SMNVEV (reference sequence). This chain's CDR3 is CASWAGGSVSYEQYF. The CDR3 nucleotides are TGTGCCAGCTGGGCGGGAGGGTCTGTCTCCTACGAGCAGTACTTC.

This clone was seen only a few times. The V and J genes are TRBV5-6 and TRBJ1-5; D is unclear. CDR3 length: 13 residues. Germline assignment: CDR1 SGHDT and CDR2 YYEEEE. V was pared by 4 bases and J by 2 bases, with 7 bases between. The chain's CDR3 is CASSPRGNQPQHF. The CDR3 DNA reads TGTGCCAGCAGCCCGCGGGGCAATCAGCCCCAGCATTTT.

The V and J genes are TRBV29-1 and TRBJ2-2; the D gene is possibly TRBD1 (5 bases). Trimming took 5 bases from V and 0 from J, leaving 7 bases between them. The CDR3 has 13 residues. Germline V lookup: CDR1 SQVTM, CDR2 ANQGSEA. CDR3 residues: CSVKTANTGELFF. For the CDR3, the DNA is TGCAGCGTTAAGACAGCGAACACCGGGGAGCTGTTTTTT.

In DNA form, the CDR3 reads TGTGCCAGCAGCTCGTCCAGCGGCTCCTACGAGCAGTACTTC. Protein product: CASSSSSGSYEQYF. V usage is TRBV7-2 and J usage is TRBJ2-7; D might be TRBD2 (5 bases). V was pared by 4 bases and J by 0 bases, with 10 bases between. Germline CDR1 and CDR2: SGHTA and FQGNSA. The CDR3 is 14 residues long.

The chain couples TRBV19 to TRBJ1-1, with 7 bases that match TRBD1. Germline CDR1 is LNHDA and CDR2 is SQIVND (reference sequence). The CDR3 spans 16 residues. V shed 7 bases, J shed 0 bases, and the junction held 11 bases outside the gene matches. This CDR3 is CASIPRDSQMNTEAFF. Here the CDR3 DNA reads TGTGCCAGTATTCCCCGGGACAGCCAAATGAACACTGAAGCTTTCTTT.

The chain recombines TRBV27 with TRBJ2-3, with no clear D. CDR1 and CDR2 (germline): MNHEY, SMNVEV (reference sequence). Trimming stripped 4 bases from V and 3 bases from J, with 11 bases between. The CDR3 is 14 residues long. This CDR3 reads CASSSWKQTDTQYF. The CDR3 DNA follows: TGTGCCAGCAGTTCCTGGAAACAGACAGATACGCAGTATTTT.

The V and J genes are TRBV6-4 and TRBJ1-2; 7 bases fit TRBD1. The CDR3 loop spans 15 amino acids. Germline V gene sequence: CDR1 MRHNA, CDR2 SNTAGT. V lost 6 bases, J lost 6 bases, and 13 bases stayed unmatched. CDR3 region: CASSVTGDRLDGYTF. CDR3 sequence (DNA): TGTGCCAGCAGCGTTACAGGGGACCGCTTAGATGGCTACACCTTC.

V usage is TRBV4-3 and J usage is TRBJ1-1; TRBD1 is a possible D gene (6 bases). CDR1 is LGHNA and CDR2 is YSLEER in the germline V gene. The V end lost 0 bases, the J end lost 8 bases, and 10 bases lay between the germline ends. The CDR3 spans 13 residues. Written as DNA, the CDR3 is TGCGCCAGCAGCCAAGAAGGACAGTCGGAAGCTTTCTTT. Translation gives CASSQEGQSEAFF.

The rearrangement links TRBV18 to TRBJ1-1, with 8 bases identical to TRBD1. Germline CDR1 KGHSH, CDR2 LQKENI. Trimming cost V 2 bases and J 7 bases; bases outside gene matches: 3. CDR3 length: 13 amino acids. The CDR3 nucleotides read TGTGCCAGCTCACCAAGACAGGGGATTGAAGCTTTCTTT. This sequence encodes CASSPRQGIEAFF.

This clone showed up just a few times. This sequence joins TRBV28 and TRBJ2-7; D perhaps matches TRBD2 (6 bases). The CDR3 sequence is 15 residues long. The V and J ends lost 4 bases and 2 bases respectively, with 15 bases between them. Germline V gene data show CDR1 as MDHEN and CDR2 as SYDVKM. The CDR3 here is CASSSRGTRAYEQYF. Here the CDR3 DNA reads TGTGCCAGCAGTTCCCGCGGGACTCGCGCCTACGAGCAGTACTTC.

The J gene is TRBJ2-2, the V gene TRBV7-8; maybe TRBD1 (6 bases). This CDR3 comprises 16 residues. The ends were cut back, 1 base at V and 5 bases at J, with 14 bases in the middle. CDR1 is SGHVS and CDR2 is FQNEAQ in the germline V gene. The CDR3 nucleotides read TGTGCCAGCAGCTTAGAGGGGGATTGGGAAACCGGGGAGCTGTTTTTT. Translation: CASSLEGDWETGELFF.